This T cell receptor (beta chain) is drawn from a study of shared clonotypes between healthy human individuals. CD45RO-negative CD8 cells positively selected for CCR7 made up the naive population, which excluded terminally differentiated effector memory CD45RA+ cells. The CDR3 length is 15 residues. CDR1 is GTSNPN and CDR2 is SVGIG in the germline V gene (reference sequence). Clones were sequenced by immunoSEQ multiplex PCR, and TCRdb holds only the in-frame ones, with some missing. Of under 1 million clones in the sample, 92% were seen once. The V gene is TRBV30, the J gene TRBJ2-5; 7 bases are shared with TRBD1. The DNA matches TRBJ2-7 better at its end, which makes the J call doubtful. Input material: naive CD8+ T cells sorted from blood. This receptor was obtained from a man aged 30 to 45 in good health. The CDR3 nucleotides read TGTGCCTGGAGTCCACGGACAGGAATATCCTACGAGCAGTACTTC. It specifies CAWSPRTGISYEQYF.